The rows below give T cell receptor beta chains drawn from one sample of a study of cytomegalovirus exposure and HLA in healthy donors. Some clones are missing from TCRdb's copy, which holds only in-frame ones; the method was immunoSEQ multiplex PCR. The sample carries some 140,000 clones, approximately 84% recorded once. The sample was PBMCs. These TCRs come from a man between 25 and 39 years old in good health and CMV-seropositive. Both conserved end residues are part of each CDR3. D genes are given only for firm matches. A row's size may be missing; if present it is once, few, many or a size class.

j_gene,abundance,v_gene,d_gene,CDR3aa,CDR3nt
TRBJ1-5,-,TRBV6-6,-,CASSYGGSNQPQHF,TGTGCCAGCAGTTACGGCGGTAGCAATCAGCCCCAGCATTTT
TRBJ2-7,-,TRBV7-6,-,CASSQGSYEQYF,TGTGCCAGCAGTCAGGGATCCTACGAGCAGTACTTC
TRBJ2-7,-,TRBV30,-,CACGTVSYEQYF,TGTGCTTGCGGGACGGTCTCCTACGAGCAGTACTTC
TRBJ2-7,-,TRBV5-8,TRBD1,CASSWDRGSYEQYF,TGTGCCAGCAGCTGGGACAGGGGCTCCTACGAGCAGTACTTC
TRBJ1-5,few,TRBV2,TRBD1,CATSGGQGYGSNQPQHF,TGTGCCACCTCAGGGGGACAGGGGTATGGGAGCAATCAGCCCCAGCATTTT
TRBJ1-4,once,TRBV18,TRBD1,CASSPDRVGEKLFF,TGTGCCAGCTCACCAGACAGGGTAGGAGAAAAACTGTTTTTT
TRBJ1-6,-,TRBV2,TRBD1,CASSDDRVVRAPLHF,TGTGCCAGCAGTGATGACAGGGTGGTGAGGGCACCCCTCCACTTT
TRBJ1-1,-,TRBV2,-,CASSGQRRTEAFF,TGTGCCAGCAGCGGACAGCGACGAACTGAAGCTTTCTTT
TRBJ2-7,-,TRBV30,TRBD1,CAWIVGTGSYEQYF,TGTGCCTGGATTGTAGGGACAGGGTCCTACGAGCAGTACTTC
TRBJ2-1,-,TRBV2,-,CASGVNEQFF,TGTGCCAGCGGAGTTAATGAGCAGTTCTTC
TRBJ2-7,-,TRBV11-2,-,CASSTRGVSGSLYEQYF,TGTGCCAGCAGCACAAGAGGTGTTAGCGGATCTCTCTACGAGCAGTACTTC
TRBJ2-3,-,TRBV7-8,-,CASSLTDTQYF,TGTGCCAGCAGCCTCACAGATACGCAGTATTTT
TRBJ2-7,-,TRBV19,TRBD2,CASSISRGGAGEQYF,TGTGCCAGTAGTATTTCGAGGGGCGGAGCGGGGGAGCAGTACTTC
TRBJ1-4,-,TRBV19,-,CASSIGPIGEKLFF,TGTGCCAGTAGTATAGGCCCCATCGGGGAAAAACTGTTTTTT
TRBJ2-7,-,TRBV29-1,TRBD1,CSVRTGGWDEQYF,TGCAGCGTGCGGACAGGGGGCTGGGACGAGCAGTACTTC
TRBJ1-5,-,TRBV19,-,CASSIRGHSNQPQHF,TGTGCCAGTAGTATCAGAGGCCATAGCAATCAGCCCCAGCATTTT
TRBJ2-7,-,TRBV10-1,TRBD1,CASSGSTGVFAHEQYF,TGCGCCAGCAGTGGATCGACAGGGGTCTTTGCCCACGAGCAGTACTTC
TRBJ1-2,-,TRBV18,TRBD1,CASSPGTGEYGYTF,TGTGCCAGCTCACCAGGGACAGGGGAATATGGCTACACCTTC